This T cell receptor beta chain was found in a study of T cell changes during pregnancy in multiple sclerosis. In germline, CDR1 is MDHEN, CDR2 SYDVKM. The CDR3 is 16 residues long. The V end was cut by 7 bases, the J end by 11 bases, with 27 bases between. The method was immunoSEQ multiplex PCR; TCRdb's version includes in-frame clones alone and lacks a portion of them. Among just over 80,000 clones listed, over 90% were seen once. The receptor's source is a female donor with multiple sclerosis, enrolled in a pregnancy study. The input for sequencing was peripheral blood, taken in the second trimester of pregnancy. The chain uses TRBV28 and TRBJ2-1; TRBD2 might be the D (6 bases). The CDR3 coding sequence is TGTGCCAGCATCACCATTAAGGGGACTGACCCTAGAAAGCAGTTCTTC. It translates to CASITIKGTDPRKQFF.